The clone carrying this T cell receptor beta chain ranks as medium-sized. Its antigen is undetermined. There are 18 residues in the CDR3. The germline CDR1 and CDR2 sequences are SGHKS and YYEKEE (reference sequence). Trimming pared 0 bases from V and 0 bases from J, leaving 18 bases between. TRB rearrangements spanning V, D and J were amplified using mixed TRB-A/B primers. Using its own MiXCR run on the multiplex PCR reads, TCRdb lists one record per CDR3 protein. In the table there are roughly 4,600 distinct CDR3 sequences, roughly 20% of which are singletons. The template was genomic DNA from peripheral blood, not RNA. The data derive from a study of T cell repertoires in aging, cancer and after chemotherapy. Findings and caveats of the study: These repertoire data do not allow conclusions about immunological memory after chemotherapy. In each cancer cohort, median generation probability increased across chemotherapy, suggesting thymic output rebounded. Loss of evenness, beyond lost richness, contributed to age-related TCR diversity decline in cancer patients. Untreated cancer patients had significantly lower blood TCR diversity than age-matched healthy donors.

The sequenced material came from blood. The chain combines TRBV5-5 with TRBJ1-2; D remains ambiguous. This clonotype originated in a human donor in good health. The donor label of this sample is uncertain. The CDR3 loop reads CASSLDASSRRANYGYTF. CDR3 coding DNA: TGTGCCAGCAGCTTGGATGCGTCGTCTCGCCGGGCTAACTATGGCTACACCTTC.